Listed below are T cell receptor beta chains from one sample, sequenced in a study of T cells in Graves' hyperthyroidism and ophthalmopathy. TCRdb called the multiplex PCR reads again in MiXCR, with one record for every CDR3 protein. The table shows about 560,000 distinct CDR3 sequences, with 16% occurring only once. The specimen was blood. The receptors derive from a woman aged 18-35 years with Graves' hyperthyroidism. CDR3s leave out the opening cysteine and the closing phenylalanine or tryptophan. D genes are given only for firm matches.

>TRBV29-1|-|TRBJ2-3
SVDLGSTDTQY
>TRBV11-3|-|TRBJ2-2
ASSFSGATGELF
>TRBV18|-|TRBJ1-5
ASSPLGSPLNQPQH
>TRBV10-3|TRBD1|TRBJ1-1
AISERVSGQGRNTEAF
>TRBV6-2/TRBV6-3|-|TRBJ2-3
ASSAVTTDTQY
>TRBV7-2|-|TRBJ1-5
ASSLSRGQPQH
>TRBV24-1|-|TRBJ2-3
ATQDPTDTQY
>TRBV29-1|TRBD1|TRBJ1-2
SVSAGTGGYYGYT
>TRBV11-2|TRBD2|TRBJ2-3
ASSSPGTTGTDTQY
>TRBV29-1|TRBD2|TRBJ2-1
SPYGGAGEQF
>TRBV4-2|TRBD1|TRBJ1-2
ASSQWTGGYGYT
>TRBV14|-|TRBJ2-3
ASSQEQSHTQY
>TRBV2|TRBD2|TRBJ2-7
ASNRLAESSYEQY
>TRBV6-2/TRBV6-3|-|TRBJ2-1
ASSWAGVSYNEQF
>TRBV6-2/TRBV6-3|TRBD1|TRBJ2-7
ASSQTPGQGADEQY
>TRBV7-9|TRBD2|TRBJ2-7
ASSSTSPEQY
>TRBV5-8|-|TRBJ1-2
ASSPTGMDYGYT
>TRBV27|-|TRBJ1-5
ASSPVSGQPQH
>TRBV7-9|TRBD1|TRBJ2-7
ASSSSGTGWYEQY
>TRBV7-2|TRBD1|TRBJ2-6
ASSIRGTGAGANVLT
>TRBV20-1|TRBD1|TRBJ1-6
SVNRGAGSPLH
>TRBV12-3/TRBV12-4|TRBD1|TRBJ1-6
ASSHDRAYGSLH
>TRBV24-1|-|TRBJ2-5
ATSVAGGGETQY
>TRBV7-8|-|TRBJ2-3
ASTAPWGISTDTQY
>TRBV20-1|-|TRBJ2-7
SARDYRGNGDEQY
>TRBV29-1|TRBD1|TRBJ1-1
SVAGGQGFAEAF
>TRBV12-3/TRBV12-4|TRBD2|TRBJ2-2
ASRLSGGVNTGELF
>TRBV4-1|-|TRBJ1-3
ASSQSGPTGNTIY
>TRBV28|TRBD2|TRBJ2-1
ASSLAGGRMGQQF
>TRBV5-1|TRBD1|TRBJ1-4
ASSPFPVSGQNNEKLF
>TRBV9|-|TRBJ1-2
ASSAGGPQGYT
>TRBV5-1|TRBD2|TRBJ2-6
ASSLTGGGRASGANVLT
>TRBV7-9|-|TRBJ1-1
ASSLVRWGAF
>TRBV6-2/TRBV6-3|-|TRBJ2-2
ATNRRGNTGELF
>TRBV6-1|TRBD1|TRBJ2-2
ASTGTGGTGELF